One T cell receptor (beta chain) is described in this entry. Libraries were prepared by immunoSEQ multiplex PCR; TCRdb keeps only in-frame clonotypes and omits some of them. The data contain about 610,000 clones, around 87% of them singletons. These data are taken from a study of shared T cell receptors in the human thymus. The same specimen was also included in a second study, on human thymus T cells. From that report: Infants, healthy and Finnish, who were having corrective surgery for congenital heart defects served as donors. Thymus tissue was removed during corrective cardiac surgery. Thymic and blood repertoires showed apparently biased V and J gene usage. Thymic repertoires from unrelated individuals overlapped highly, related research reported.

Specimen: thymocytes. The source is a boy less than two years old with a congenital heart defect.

The CDR3 sequence is CASSLGGRNYGYTF. The CDR3 DNA is TGTGCCAGCAGCTTGGGCGGGCGGAACTATGGCTACACCTTC. The chain is built from TRBV5-5 and TRBJ1-2; no reliable D call. Between the trimmed V and J ends, which lost 0 bases and 2 bases, there was a span of 8 bases. CDR3 length: 14 amino acids. CDR1 and CDR2 (germline): SGHKS, YYEKEE (reference sequence).